What follows are 16 T cell receptor beta chains derived from one specimen sequenced in a study of blood T cell repertoires in COVID-19. Libraries were prepared by immunoSEQ multiplex PCR; TCRdb keeps only in-frame clonotypes and omits some of them. The sample gives under 300,000 clones, roughly 85% of which show up once; roughly 4.5% is in the top ten. The source material was peripheral blood. The receptors were sampled from a man aged 60 to 75 who had recovered from COVID-19.

V gene TRBV10-2 combines with J gene TRBJ2-7, with D perhaps TRBD2 (6 bases). The germline CDR1 and CDR2 sequences are WSHSY and SAAADI. V shed 5 bases and J shed 2 bases, with 16 bases lying between them. The CDR3 consists of 15 residues. CDR3 sequence (DNA): TGCGCCAGCAGTCAGGCGCGGAGGGATCCCTACGAGCAGTACTTC. It codes for CASSQARRDPYEQYF.

V usage is TRBV6-4 and J usage is TRBJ1-1; D might be TRBD1 (6 bases). The CDR3 covers 13 residues. Trimming took off 6 bases at V and 1 base at J, with 9 bases between the two ends. Germline loops: CDR1 MRHNA, CDR2 SNTAGT. The CDR3 nucleotides read TGTGCCAGCAGCGACAGGAGGAACACTGAAGCTTTCTTT. Protein product: CASSDRRNTEAFF.

This chain's CDR3 is CASSFSLGGSYNEQFF. Written as DNA, the CDR3 is TGCGCCAGCAGCTTTTCTCTTGGGGGGTCCTACAATGAGCAGTTCTTC. The chain carries TRBV5-1 and TRBJ2-1; the D gene is possibly TRBD2 (6 bases). Trimming stripped 2 bases from V and 1 base from J, with 13 bases between. The CDR3 extends over 16 amino acids. The germline gives CDR1 SGHRS, CDR2 YFSETQ.

The chain is built from TRBV7-8 and TRBJ1-5; 8 bases fit TRBD1. The CDR3 loop spans 15 amino acids. The V and J ends lost 2 bases and 2 bases, in that order; junction bases with no gene match: 2. Germline V lookup: CDR1 SGHVS, CDR2 FQNEAQ. The CDR3 here is CASSLQGAGNQPQHF. CDR3 in DNA: TGTGCCAGCAGCTTACAGGGGGCTGGCAATCAGCCCCAGCATTTT. Variable domain in full (rest from reference TRBV7-8 and TRBJ1-5): GAGVSQSPRYKVAKRGQDVALRCDPISGHVSLFWYQQALGQGPEFLTYFQNEAQLDKSGLPSDRFFAERPEGSVSTLKIQRTQQEDSAVYLCASSLQGAGNQPQHFGDGTRLSIL.

The chain joins TRBV12-3 or TRBV12-4 to TRBJ2-4; D gene uncertain. The V end lost 5 bases, the J end lost 0 bases, and 5 bases lay between the germline ends. The CDR3 is 13 residues long. The CDR3 is CASSQLAKNIQYF. The DNA for the CDR3 is TGTGCCAGCAGTCAATTAGCCAAAAACATTCAGTACTTC.

The genes are TRBV28 and TRBJ2-5; 10 bases fit TRBD1. Germline loops: CDR1 MDHEN, CDR2 SYDVKM. The CDR3 spans 15 residues. Trimming removed 6 bases from V and 0 bases from J; junction bases left unmatched: 4. In DNA, the CDR3 is TGTGCCAGCAGAACTGGACAGGGGGACCAAGAGACCCAGTACTTC. Translating gives CASRTGQGDQETQYF.

The chain couples TRBV5-1 to TRBJ1-2; D perhaps matches TRBD1 (5 bases). The V gene's germline CDR1 is SGHRS and CDR2 YFSETQ. Trimming took off 0 bases at V and 7 bases at J, with 13 bases between the two ends. The CDR3 runs 14 residues. The CDR3 is CASSLAVGPGGYTF. For the CDR3, the DNA is TGCGCCAGCAGCTTGGCTGTGGGGCCAGGTGGCTACACCTTC.

This chain connects TRBV19 to TRBJ2-3; D is perhaps TRBD1 (6 bases). The CDR3 runs to 15 residues. The germline CDR1 and CDR2 sequences are LNHDA and SQIVND (reference sequence). The germline V and J ends were trimmed by 7 bases and 3 bases, with 17 bases remaining between them. The chain's CDR3 is CASNNQGKITDTQYF. CDR3 in DNA: TGTGCCAGTAATAACCAGGGGAAGATTACAGATACGCAGTATTTT.

This clone was seen a single time. The chain employs TRBV28 and TRBJ2-1; TRBD2 matches at 13 bases. Germline V gene lookup returns CDR1 MDHEN and CDR2 SYDVKM. The J segment lost 8 bases and the V segment lost 6 bases, leaving 10 bases of the junction unmatched. This CDR3 has 16 residues. CDR3 protein: CASSRTSGGAGHEQFF. The CDR3 nucleotides read TGTGCCAGCAGCCGGACTAGCGGGGGTGCAGGCCATGAGCAGTTCTTC.

V and J are TRBV6-1 and TRBJ2-7; 10 bases match TRBD2. J was trimmed by 5 bases and V by 1 base; bases with no gene match: 8. CDR1 is MNHNS, CDR2 SASEGT, per germline. This CDR3 contains 16 residues. CDR3: CASSEGLAGVIHEQYF. CDR3 DNA: TGTGCCAGCAGTGAAGGTCTAGCGGGAGTAATCCACGAGCAGTACTTC.

This rearrangement joins TRBV11-2 to TRBJ1-2; D is undetermined. Trimming shortened V by 0 bases and J by 13 bases, and 15 bases separated the two germline ends. CDR1 SGHAT and CDR2 FQNNGV come from the germline V gene. CDR3 length: 13 amino acids. The CDR3 DNA reads as TGTGCCAGCAGCTTAGATCCCCCCCGAGGATCCACCTTC. Its translation: CASSLDPPRGSTF.

V and J are TRBV11-3 and TRBJ2-1; 8 bases line up with TRBD2. Unmatched junction bases numbered 9, after V lost 4 bases and J lost 7 bases. The CDR3 extends over 15 amino acids. The germline gives CDR1 SGHNT, CDR2 YENEEA. The chain's CDR3 is CASSSSGTRGNEQFF. For the CDR3, the DNA is TGTGCCAGCAGCTCATCCGGGACTAGGGGGAATGAGCAGTTCTTC.

The gene calls are TRBV4-1 and TRBJ2-1; 7 bases map to TRBD2. Germline CDR1 reads MGHRA; CDR2 reads YSYEKL. The ends lost 4 bases at V and 8 bases at J; junction bases unmatched: 17. The CDR3 is made up of 17 amino acids. The CDR3 loop reads CASSPPLAGVRYYEQFF. The CDR3 DNA reads TGCGCCAGCAGCCCCCCTCTTGCGGGAGTCCGGTACTATGAGCAGTTCTTC.

This clone has only a few counts. The chain carries TRBV5-1 and TRBJ1-4, with D possibly TRBD1 on 6 matching bases. The ends were cut back, 4 bases at V and 5 bases at J, with 15 bases in the middle. Germline CDR1 and CDR2: SGHRS and YFSETQ. The CDR3 sequence is 15 residues long. CDR3 bases: TGCGCCAGCAGCCCCGCAGACAGGCTCAATGAAAAACTGTTTTTT. Translating gives CASSPADRLNEKLFF.

This chain links TRBV5-1 with TRBJ2-1; D is unclear. Germline V gene sequence: CDR1 SGHRS, CDR2 YFSETQ. There are 12 residues in the CDR3. V was cut by 0 bases and J by 8 bases, with 6 bases left in between. The CDR3: CASSLALDEQFF. The CDR3 bases are TGCGCCAGCAGCTTGGCCTTAGATGAGCAGTTCTTC.

The J gene is TRBJ2-5, the V gene TRBV7-9; D possibly corresponds to TRBD1 (5 bases). The germline gives CDR1 SEHNR, CDR2 FQNEAQ (reference sequence). The V and J ends lost 5 bases and 0 bases respectively, with 10 bases between them. CDR3 length: 14 residues. Here the CDR3 reads CASSPYRNQETQYF. In nucleotides, the CDR3 is TGTGCCAGCAGCCCGTACAGGAACCAAGAGACCCAGTACTTC.